Listed here is a single TCR beta chain. What it recognizes is unknown. The treatment was: 10-day PBMC culture with coronavirus spike peptide pools or control peptides (ViraFEST assay). Positivity by PCR occurred from March to December 2020, a period that predated US Alpha, Beta and Delta variants. This record belongs to a study of vaccination and CD4 T cells after COVID-19. Study as a whole: The convalescents were made up of six males and four females, two of whom were Hispanic. Cultures serving as controls received a peptide pool (CEFX or HIV-1 Nef) or no peptide.

Cultured CD4+ T cell DNA underwent sequencing with the Oncomine TCR Beta short-read assay. TCRdb itself ran the PCR reads through MiXCR, one entry per CDR3 protein. The sample gives under 15,000 distinct CDR3 sequences, approximately 76% of which show up once; under 25% is in the top ten. Trimming stripped 6 bases from V and 0 bases from J, with 10 bases between. Per the germline V gene, CDR1 is DFQATT and CDR2 is SNEGSKA (reference sequence). The CDR3 covers 13 residues. Findings and limits, study-wide: Convalescent patients had a median about 90% of reactive clones appearing only post-vaccination.

The chain joins TRBV20-1 to TRBJ2-3; D remains ambiguous. Sequenced material: CD4+ T cells from blood, cultured in vitro. This sequence originates from a human donor who had recovered from COVID-19. Written as DNA, the CDR3 is TGCAGTGCCGGCCAGTCTAGCACAGATACGCAGTATTTT. Residues: CSAGQSSTDTQYF.